Following are 24 T cell receptor beta chains from one sample sequenced in a study of T cells in Graves' hyperthyroidism and ophthalmopathy. Authors of the study amplified TCR beta CDR3 regions from RNA transcripts. Carried out on the TCR CDR3, a first-round RT-PCR used the HTBI primer set. In TCRdb, the multiplex PCR reads were re-called with MiXCR into one record per CDR3 protein. Of 300,000 to 450,000 distinct CDR3 sequences listed, less than 20% are singletons. Sequencing input: blood. These receptors were obtained from a woman in her thirties or forties with Graves' ophthalmopathy.

The rearrangement links TRBV30 to TRBJ2-6; 9 nucleotides agree with TRBD1. Trimming at V came to 2 bases and at J to 0 bases, leaving 11 bases not matched to a gene. Germline V gene lookup returns CDR1 GTSNPN and CDR2 SVGIG (reference sequence). The CDR3 has 19 residues. In DNA form, the CDR3 reads TGTGCCTGGAGTTTTCCGGGACAGGGTTTGGGCTCTGGGGCCAACGTCCTGACTTTC. Protein: CAWSFPGQGLGSGANVLTF.

This clonotype appeared many times. This chain joins TRBV30 and TRBJ2-5, with D perhaps matching TRBD1 (5 bases). V lost 2 bases, J lost 7 bases, and 17 bases lay in between. The CDR3 is 14 residues long. CDR1 is GTSNPN, CDR2 SVGIG, per germline (reference sequence). The CDR3 DNA follows: TGTGCCTGGAGTTGGGGCGAAATAAGGGGGACCCAGTACTTC. Amino acids: CAWSWGEIRGTQYF.

The chain couples TRBV5-1 to TRBJ2-2; TRBD2 aligns across 11 bases. Trimming took 4 bases from V and 6 from J; bases not matched to a gene: 8. CDR1 and CDR2 from the germline V gene are SGHRS and YFSETQ. CDR3 length equals 16 residues. The CDR3 DNA is TGCGCCAGCAGCATTAGCGGGAGGGCCGTCGCCGGGGAGCTGTTTTTT. Translation gives CASSISGRAVAGELFF.

The sample holds one count of this clonotype. This sequence joins TRBV6-2 or TRBV6-3 and TRBJ1-2, with unresolved D. The CDR3 contains 14 residues. V was pared by 2 bases and J by 7 bases, with 14 bases between. Germline V lookup: CDR1 MNHEY, CDR2 SVGEGT. CDR3 region: CASSYEVRDRGYTF. The DNA for the CDR3 is TGTGCCAGCAGTTACGAGGTCCGGGATCGTGGCTACACCTTC.

In this sample, this clonotype turned up many times. The chain is built from TRBV29-1 and TRBJ1-4, with 8 bases aligning to TRBD1. The CDR3 runs to 14 residues. CDR1 is SQVTM, CDR2 ANQGSEA, per germline. Trimming took 7 bases from V and 7 from J; bases not matched to a gene: 11. The CDR3 nucleotides read TGCAGCGCCCAGGGGACAGGAGGTGGTGAAAAACTGTTTTTT. It yields the protein CSAQGTGGGEKLFF.

This clonotype was recorded at least ten times. This chain links TRBV28 with TRBJ1-1; 8 nucleotides line up with TRBD1. This CDR3 is 16 amino acids long. J was trimmed by 1 base and V by 6 bases; bases with no gene match: 10. Germline lookup yields CDR1 MDHEN and CDR2 SYDVKM. CDR3 loop: CASRASYGQGNTEAFF. The CDR3 DNA sequence: TGTGCCAGCAGGGCCTCTTACGGACAGGGGAACACTGAAGCTTTCTTT.

This clonotype was seen ten or more times. This chain joins TRBV20-1 and TRBJ1-6; TRBD1 matches 8 bases. CDR1 is DFQATT, CDR2 SNEGSKA, per germline (reference sequence). This CDR3 is built from 18 residues. After removal of 5 bases from V and 3 bases from J, the junction contained 15 bases not matched to a gene. CDR3 sequence reads: CSAPGGTGAPLYNSPLHF. In DNA, the CDR3 is TGCAGTGCTCCTGGGGGGACAGGAGCTCCCCTCTATAATTCACCCCTCCACTTT.

The table lists this clonotype with many counts. This rearrangement joins TRBV2 to TRBJ2-7, with no clear D. Looked up from germline, CDR1 is SNHLY and CDR2 is FYNNEI. Trimming pared 4 bases from V and 5 bases from J, leaving 15 bases between. CDR3 size: 14 residues. The CDR3 DNA reads TGTGCCAGCAGTGTCGTAGGGTCGATGAACGAGCAGTACTTC. Amino acid sequence: CASSVVGSMNEQYF. Full variable domain (missing parts from reference TRBV2 and TRBJ2-7): EPEVTQTPSHQVTQMGQEVILRCVPISNHLYFYWYRQILGQKVEFLVSFYNNEISEKSEIFDDQFSVERPDGSNFTLKIRSTKLEDSAMYFCASSVVGSMNEQYFGPGTRLTVT.

This clonotype was counted many times. The chain carries TRBV28 and TRBJ1-2; 11 nucleotides match TRBD1. The CDR3 has 15 amino acids. The ends lost 2 bases at V and 6 bases at J; junction bases unmatched: 5. CDR1 is MDHEN, CDR2 SYDVKM, per germline. CDR3 sequence: CASSLGWTGGNGYTF. The CDR3, as DNA: TGTGCCAGCAGTTTAGGCTGGACAGGGGGCAATGGCTACACCTTC.

The rearrangement joins TRBV5-1 to TRBJ2-7, with 13 nucleotides matching TRBD2. Trimming took 0 bases from V and 7 from J; bases not matched to a gene: 7. The CDR3 loop spans 16 amino acids. CDR1 and CDR2 (germline): SGHRS, YFSETQ. CDR3: CASSLGTSGRSGEQYF. The CDR3 nucleotides read TGCGCCAGCAGCTTGGGGACTAGCGGGAGATCGGGAGAGCAGTACTTC.

The V gene is TRBV5-1, the J gene TRBJ2-7, with 9 bases matching TRBD1. The ends lost 5 bases at V and 5 bases at J; junction bases unmatched: 5. This CDR3 has 13 residues. From germline, CDR1 is SGHRS and CDR2 YFSETQ. The DNA of the CDR3 is TGCGCCAGCAGATCCGGGACAGGGAACGAGCAGTACTTC. Translating gives CASRSGTGNEQYF.

This clonotype came up many times. The CDR3 bases are TGTGCCAGCAGCCCTGGGACGTCGAACACTGAAGCTTTCTTT. Residues: CASSPGTSNTEAFF. This sequence joins TRBV7-2 and TRBJ1-1; possible D gene TRBD1, 5 bases. Per germline, CDR1 SGHTA and CDR2 FQGNSA. CDR3 length: 14 amino acids. Trimming cost V 5 bases and J 1 base, with 11 bases left between them.

This clonotype showed up many times. This chain connects TRBV6-5 to TRBJ1-2; tentative D call: TRBD1 (5 bases). This CDR3 is built from 13 residues. Germline-derived CDR1 and CDR2 are MNHEY and SVGAGI. Trimming took 5 bases from V and 5 from J, leaving 12 bases between them. The CDR3 protein is CASSPEGLYGYTF. The CDR3 DNA reads TGTGCCAGCAGTCCGGAGGGGTTATATGGCTACACCTTC.

This clonotype has ten or more counts. The CDR3: CAWKGATYGYTF. CDR3 DNA: TGTGCCTGGAAAGGTGCCACTTATGGCTACACCTTC. The J gene is TRBJ1-2, the V gene TRBV30; no reliable D call. Germline CDR1 reads GTSNPN; CDR2 reads SVGIG (reference sequence). The V and J ends lost 4 bases and 5 bases respectively, with 11 bases between them. There are 12 residues in the CDR3.

Many counts were recorded for this clonotype. This CDR3 reads CAWSSNRVLTEAFF. The CDR3 region has the DNA TGTGCCTGGAGTTCAAACAGGGTTTTGACTGAAGCTTTCTTT. The genes are TRBV30 and TRBJ1-1; D perhaps matches TRBD1 (6 bases). CDR1 is GTSNPN, CDR2 SVGIG, per germline (reference sequence). Trimming took off 2 bases at V and 5 bases at J, with 15 bases between the two ends. This CDR3 contains 14 residues.

This clonotype has at least ten counts. This sequence joins TRBV28 and TRBJ2-5, with 9 nucleotides matching TRBD2. V lost 8 bases and J lost 2; bases outside the gene matches: 12. The CDR3 has 16 residues. The germline V gene has CDR1 MDHEN and CDR2 SYDVKM. This chain's CDR3 is CASRTLAGGPQETQYF. In DNA, the CDR3 is TGTGCCAGCCGGACTTTGGCGGGAGGGCCTCAAGAGACCCAGTACTTC.

This clonotype was seen at least ten times. V gene TRBV19 combines with J gene TRBJ1-5, with D uncertain. The CDR3 sequence is 12 residues long. From germline, CDR1 is LNHDA and CDR2 SQIVND (reference sequence). Trimming removed 5 bases from V and 6 bases from J, with 8 bases in between. In DNA, the CDR3 is TGTGCCAGTAGTTGGGTGAGTCAGCCCCAGCATTTT. It translates to CASSWVSQPQHF. The variable domain in full, completed from reference TRBV19 and TRBJ1-5, reads DGGITQSPKYLFRKEGQNVTLSCEQNLNHDAMYWYRQDPGQGLRLIYYSQIVNDFQKGDIAEGYSVSREKKESFPLTVTSAQKNPTAFYLCASSWVSQPQHFGDGTRLSIL.

The chain carries TRBV30 and TRBJ2-2; unclear D gene. The V gene lost 1 base and the J gene lost 1 base, with 19 bases spanning the gap. Germline V lookup: CDR1 GTSNPN, CDR2 SVGIG (reference sequence). This CDR3 comprises 18 residues. CDR3 bases: TGTGCCTGGAGTGGGTGGAATGGAGCAAAAGGGAACACCGGGGAGCTGTTTTTT. Its translation: CAWSGWNGAKGNTGELFF.

This clonotype was observed at least ten times. The chain couples TRBV6-4 to TRBJ1-1; D is unclear. From germline, CDR1 is MRHNA and CDR2 SNTAGT. Trimming left V 4 bases short and J 0 bases short, with 6 bases between. This CDR3 contains 13 residues. CDR3 bases: TGTGCCAGCAGTGCCCAGATGAACACTGAAGCTTTCTTT. It yields the protein CASSAQMNTEAFF.

The gene calls are TRBV4-1 and TRBJ1-2, with D uncertain. Per germline, CDR1 MGHRA and CDR2 YSYEKL. Trimming shortened V by 0 bases and J by 8 bases, and 13 bases separated the two germline ends. The CDR3 length is 14 residues. CDR3 sequence reads: CASSQELGKEGYTF. The CDR3, as DNA: TGCGCCAGCAGCCAAGAATTGGGAAAGGAGGGCTACACCTTC.

The chain joins TRBV6-4 to TRBJ2-7; a possible D gene is TRBD2 (5 bases). CDR1 is MRHNA, CDR2 SNTAGT, per germline. Trimming took 7 bases from V and 4 from J, leaving 20 bases between them. The CDR3 is made up of 15 amino acids. For the CDR3, the DNA is TGTGCCAGCAAGGGTGGGGAAAGAAGAGGGTACGAGCAGTACTTC. This translates into CASKGGERRGYEQYF.

The sample holds a few counts of this clonotype. V and J are TRBV3-1 and TRBJ2-5; 8 bases match TRBD1. The CDR3 totals 14 residues. After removal of 3 bases from V and 3 bases from J, the junction contained 3 bases not matched to a gene. Germline lookup yields CDR1 LGHDT and CDR2 YNNKEL (reference sequence). The CDR3 nucleotides are TGTGCCAGCAGCCAGAGACAGGGGAAAGAGACCCAGTACTTC. It is translated as CASSQRQGKETQYF.

This clonotype was seen at least ten times. The rearrangement joins TRBV27 to TRBJ2-2, with TRBD1 as a possible D gene (5 bases). The CDR3 is 15 amino acids. The V gene's germline CDR1 is MNHEY and CDR2 SMNVEV (reference sequence). Trimming cost V 7 bases and J 1 base, with 13 bases left between them. The CDR3 sequence is CASNNGRVNTGELFF. The CDR3 nucleotides are TGTGCCAGCAACAACGGCAGGGTGAACACCGGGGAGCTGTTTTTT.

This clonotype was seen ten or more times. The chain couples TRBV28 to TRBJ2-7; D may be TRBD1 (6 bases). The CDR3 spans 13 residues. With 5 bases removed from V and 3 bases from J, the gap between germline ends came to 11 bases. From germline, CDR1 is MDHEN and CDR2 SYDVKM. CDR3 nucleotides: TGTGCCAGCAGTGTGGGGACACACTACGAGCAGTACTTC. This sequence encodes CASSVGTHYEQYF. Full variable domain (missing parts from reference TRBV28 and TRBJ2-7): DVKVTQSSRYLVKRTGEKVFLECVQDMDHENMFWYRQDPGLGLRLIYFSYDVKMKEKGDIPEGYSVSREKKERFSLILESASTNQTSMYLCASSVGTHYEQYFGPGTRLTVT.